The clone carrying this TCR beta chain has a handful of counts. These data belong to a study of T-cell memory formation after mild COVID-19. Across the whole study: The study found TCR clusters largely donor specific.

Germline V CDR1 and CDR2: SEHNR, FQNEAQ (reference sequence). J gave up 5 bases and V 1 base, and 10 bases lay outside the gene matches. The CDR3 runs to 17 residues. One entry per CDR3 protein results from TCRdb running MiXCR on the 5' RACE reads. The top ten clones hold approximately 14% of a sample with some 410,000 distinct CDR3 sequences, under 25% of them seen once. The receptor was derived from an adult woman who had mild COVID-19 (a few samples of this study predate the infection). Cell type and time point are not known. The sequenced sample consisted of PBMCs or a T cell subset sorted from them (not recorded which). The gene calls are TRBV7-9 and TRBJ2-3; 9 nucleotides line up with TRBD2. CDR3 nucleotides: TGTGCCAGCAGCTTAGATTTCACTAGCGGGTTTGGAGATACGCAGTATTTT. Translation: CASSLDFTSGFGDTQYF.